Sequencing of this TCR beta chain was carried out in a study of T cell responses to AZD1222 COVID-19 vaccine. Details on this clone: Its matching antigen is unknown.

The method was immunoSEQ multiplex PCR; TCRdb's version includes in-frame clones alone and lacks a portion of them. Found here are around 80,000 clones, around 93% of them singletons; the top ten hold roughly 8%. Study-level results: Repertoires were obtained only post-peak T cell response. Vaccine-related CD4 TCRs covered spike, predominating at 160-218 and 743-854. Females made up more of the donors, who were largely white British, and clonal diversity may have come out too low. Spike-specific TCR breadth and depth went up after people got two AZD1222 doses.

This CDR3 has 17 residues. Germline values: CDR1 MDHEN, CDR2 SYDVKM. After removal of 4 bases from V and 1 base from J, the junction contained 6 bases not matched to a gene. This TCR came from an adult who received the AZD1222 COVID-19 vaccine. The chain combines TRBV28 with TRBJ2-6; TRBD1 matches at 8 bases. The sample here was peripheral blood, taken 28 days after the second AZD1222 dose. Here the CDR3 reads CASSSGQGRSGANVLTF. In DNA form, the CDR3 reads TGTGCCAGCAGTTCTGGACAGGGAAGATCTGGGGCCAACGTCCTGACTTTC.